This TCR beta chain was recovered during a study of T cell responses to AZD1222 COVID-19 vaccine. Method: immunoSEQ multiplex PCR; TCRdb's copy keeps in-frame clones and lacks some. The top ten hold around 2.5% of the sample, which has 150,000 or so clones, nearly 95% seen once. V lost 4 bases and J lost 4; bases outside the gene matches: 11. Germline V CDR1 and CDR2: LGHNA, YSLEER. This CDR3 has 16 residues. Here the sequenced sample was peripheral blood, taken on day 0 of AZD1222 vaccination. The origin of this receptor is an adult in good health. This rearrangement joins TRBV4-3 to TRBJ2-7; the match to TRBD2 covers 9 bases. The CDR3 DNA sequence: TGCGCCAGCAGCCTCGCGCGGGGGGGGGCGGGTTACGAGCAGTACTTC. Its protein product is CASSLARGGAGYEQYF.